Presented here are 27 T cell receptor beta chains from one specimen sequenced in a study of CD8+ T cells in alopecia areata. It was cDNA, reverse transcribed from extracted RNA, that served as the sequencing template. Assay: immunoSEQ multiplex PCR; the TCRdb copy retains only in-frame clones and omits some. Of 7,500 to 8,500 clones in the sample, around 50% were seen once. Lesional scalp punch biopsies and peripheral blood were collected from alopecia areata patients. The sequenced sample was skin, obtained at week 0. The receptors come from a human donor with alopecia areata.

This rearrangement joins TRBV5-1 to TRBJ2-7; maybe TRBD1 (5 bases). This CDR3 has 14 residues. V lost 2 bases to trimming and J lost 5 bases, with 14 bases between them. Germline-derived CDR1 and CDR2 are SGHRS and YFSETQ. For the CDR3, the DNA is TGCGCCAGCAGCTTCCGAACAGGTCCCAACGAGCAGTACTTC. This gives the protein CASSFRTGPNEQYF.

The sample holds one count of this clone. This chain's CDR3 is CASSIGMDGFYTF. The DNA for the CDR3 is TGTGCCAGTAGTATAGGAATGGACGGATTTTACACCTTC. V and J are TRBV19 and TRBJ1-2; D remains ambiguous. Looked up from germline, CDR1 is LNHDA and CDR2 is SQIVND (reference sequence). The CDR3 loop spans 13 amino acids. Trimming pared 1 base from V and 11 bases from J, leaving 14 bases between.

The table lists this clone with a few counts. The rearrangement uses TRBV30 and TRBJ2-2; 9 bases agree with TRBD2. The length of the CDR3 is 15 residues. V shed 2 bases, J shed 3 bases, and the junction held 4 bases outside the gene matches. The V gene's germline CDR1 is GTSNPN and CDR2 SVGIG (reference sequence). Here the CDR3 DNA reads TGTGCCTGGAGTCGCGGGAGGGCCGACACCGGGGAGCTGTTTTTT. It encodes CAWSRGRADTGELFF.

V usage is TRBV7-6 and J usage is TRBJ2-1; TRBD1 is a possible D gene (6 bases). With 4 bases removed from V and 1 base from J, the gap between germline ends came to 14 bases. The CDR3 has 16 residues. The germline V gene encodes CDR1 SGHVS and CDR2 FNYEAQ. CDR3: CASSSNRDISYNEQFF. The DNA for the CDR3 is TGTGCCAGCAGCTCCAACCGGGACATTTCCTACAATGAGCAGTTCTTC.

The V and J genes are TRBV7-2 and TRBJ2-5; 7 nucleotides align to TRBD2. Germline V gene data show CDR1 as SGHTA and CDR2 as FQGNSA. The CDR3 is made up of 14 amino acids. V lost 5 bases, J lost 4 bases, and 7 bases stayed unmatched. The CDR3 sequence is CASSRGGGRETQYF. CDR3 DNA sequence: TGTGCCAGCAGCAGAGGCGGGGGTCGAGAGACCCAGTACTTC.

There are a few counts of this clone. The chain recombines TRBV6-5 with TRBJ2-4; D perhaps matches TRBD1 (6 bases). Trimming left V 5 bases short and J 7 bases short, with 9 bases between. This CDR3 comprises 12 residues. Germline V gene data show CDR1 as MNHEY and CDR2 as SVGAGI. As DNA, the CDR3 is TGTGCCAGCAGTCCAGGGGCGAACATTCAGTACTTC. This codes for CASSPGANIQYF.

The chain joins TRBV4-2 to TRBJ1-1, with D hard to call. V lost 2 bases, J lost 0 bases, and 7 bases lay in between. Germline-derived CDR1 and CDR2 are LGHNA and YNFKEQ. The CDR3 runs 14 residues. The CDR3 DNA reads as TGTGCCAGCAGCCAAAGGGTTTTGAACACTGAAGCTTTCTTT. Amino acids: CASSQRVLNTEAFF.

The chain uses TRBV7-8 and TRBJ2-1, with 12 bases lining up with TRBD2. J was trimmed by 9 bases and V by 3 bases; bases with no gene match: 6. Germline V lookup: CDR1 SGHVS, CDR2 FQNEAQ. CDR3 length equals 15 residues. The CDR3 coding sequence is TGTGCCAGCAGCTTCCTAGCGGGAGGGCCCGGTGAGCAGTTCTTC. Translation: CASSFLAGGPGEQFF.

In DNA form, the CDR3 reads TGTGCCAGCAGTCCTCAACCCGGGTCTGGGACTGAAGCTTTCTTT. Translation gives CASSPQPGSGTEAFF. The chain combines TRBV28 with TRBJ1-1; D unresolved. The CDR3 has 15 amino acids. Looked up from germline, CDR1 is MDHEN and CDR2 is SYDVKM. V was trimmed by 5 bases and J by 5 bases, leaving 18 bases between them.

The V gene is TRBV7-2, the J gene TRBJ2-5; the D is unclear. The DNA matches TRBJ2-7 better at its end, which makes the J call doubtful. Germline loops: CDR1 SGHTA, CDR2 FQGNSA. CDR3 size: 15 residues. The CDR3 DNA follows: TGTGCCAGCAGCCCCCGGGTCCCCAACTCCTACGAGCAGTACTTC. Protein: CASSPRVPNSYEQYF.

This clone was seen a few times. This sequence joins TRBV6-6 and TRBJ1-2; unclear D gene. The V and J ends lost 4 bases and 7 bases respectively, with 10 bases between them. Germline lookup yields CDR1 MNHNY and CDR2 SVGAGI (reference sequence). The CDR3 extends over 12 amino acids. The CDR3 DNA reads as TGTGCCAGCAGTTTGGGTGGTCGTGGCTACACCTTC. Protein sequence: CASSLGGRGYTF.

The V call is TRBV30, the J call TRBJ2-1; perhaps TRBD2 as D (5 bases). CDR3 size: 15 residues. The V gene lost 0 bases and the J gene lost 2 bases, with 11 bases spanning the gap. Germline V CDR1 and CDR2: GTSNPN, SVGIG (reference sequence). Here the CDR3 DNA reads TGTGCCTGGAGTGTAAGCGGACTCCCCTACAATGAGCAGTTCTTC. Translated: CAWSVSGLPYNEQFF.

This clone was counted a few times. This chain uses TRBV6-5 with TRBJ2-7; 12 bases map to TRBD2. The CDR3 extends over 13 amino acids. In germline, CDR1 is MNHEY, CDR2 SVGAGI. V shed 8 bases and J 7 bases; nucleotides not matched to a gene: 6. For the CDR3, the DNA is TGTGCCAGCCGACTAGCGGGAGCTCAGGAGCAGTACTTC. Encoded protein: CASRLAGAQEQYF.

This clone was counted only a few times. This sequence joins TRBV13 and TRBJ2-7; perhaps TRBD1 as D (6 bases). V was shortened by 5 bases and J by 2 bases, with 13 bases between the two germline ends. The CDR3 runs 14 residues. Germline V CDR1 and CDR2: PRHDT, FYEKMQ (reference sequence). CDR3 sequence: CASSPSTGPYEQYF. CDR3 nucleotides: TGTGCCAGCAGCCCGTCGACAGGACCCTACGAGCAGTACTTC.

V usage is TRBV21-1 and J usage is TRBJ2-2; the D call in the table, TRBD1, was not verified against the DNA. TRBV21-1 counts as a pseudogene. The CDR3 covers 17 residues. CDR3 DNA: TGTGCCAGCAGCAAATTACACAGACGATCGAACACCGGGGAGCTGTTTTTT. Protein: CASSKLHRRSNTGELFF.

V gene TRBV9 combines with J gene TRBJ1-4, with D perhaps matching TRBD1 (5 bases). This CDR3 spans 15 amino acids. Germline CDR1 and CDR2: SGDLS and YYNGEE. The V and J ends lost 0 bases and 4 bases respectively, with 10 bases between them. Here the CDR3 reads CASSVGWGYNEKLFF. CDR3 in DNA: TGTGCCAGCAGCGTAGGTTGGGGGTATAATGAAAAACTGTTTTTT.

This chain links TRBV4-1 with TRBJ1-2, with 7 bases that match TRBD1. With 0 bases clipped from V and 5 bases from J, the junction kept 12 bases outside the gene matches. The CDR3 is made up of 17 amino acids. Germline V gene sequence: CDR1 MGHRA, CDR2 YSYEKL. CDR3 DNA: TGCGCCAGCAGCCAAGAAAAGAGCAGGGGGGCCTATTATGGCTACACCTTC. Encoded protein: CASSQEKSRGAYYGYTF.

This sequence joins TRBV7-9 and TRBJ1-1; D ambiguous. CDR1 and CDR2 (germline): SEHNR, FQNEAQ (reference sequence). Trimming cost V 4 bases and J 11 bases, with 17 bases left between them. CDR3 size: 13 residues. The CDR3 protein is CASSSDTGSGAFF. The DNA of the CDR3 is TGTGCCAGCAGCTCAGATACGGGGAGTGGGGCTTTCTTT.

V usage is TRBV7-2 and J usage is TRBJ1-1, with a tentative D call TRBD1 (5 bases). V lost 5 bases and J 0 bases, leaving 13 bases between the germline ends. The CDR3 spans 15 residues. Germline V gives CDR1 SGHTA, CDR2 FQGNSA. The chain's CDR3 is CASSRWGIMNTEAFF. DNA for the CDR3: TGTGCCAGCAGCAGGTGGGGGATTATGAACACTGAAGCTTTCTTT.

V and J are TRBV7-8 and TRBJ2-1; D is possibly TRBD1 or TRBD2 (5 bases each). The CDR3 runs 14 residues. V lost 4 bases and J 9 bases, leaving 16 bases between the germline ends. The germline gives CDR1 SGHVS, CDR2 FQNEAQ. The chain's CDR3 is CASSYTVRDREQFF. The DNA for the CDR3 is TGTGCCAGCAGCTACACTGTTCGGGACCGTGAGCAGTTCTTC.

The chain has TRBV5-8 and TRBJ2-5, with no clear D. Trimming left V 4 bases short and J 1 base short, with 14 bases between. The CDR3 length is 15 residues. The V gene's germline CDR1 is SGHTS and CDR2 YDEGEE. The CDR3 coding sequence is TGTGCCAGCAGCCCGCTGGGCAGGCGCCAAGAGACCCAGTACTTC. Translated, it gives CASSPLGRRQETQYF.

The J gene is TRBJ2-2, the V gene TRBV19; D unclear. Trimming removed 0 bases from V and 1 base from J, with 3 bases in between. Germline CDR1 reads LNHDA; CDR2 reads SQIVND (reference sequence). The CDR3 loop spans 14 amino acids. CDR3: CASSIERNTGELFF. CDR3 DNA sequence: TGTGCCAGTAGTATAGAGAGGAACACCGGGGAGCTGTTTTTT.

The chain couples TRBV6-1 to TRBJ2-5; 8 bases are shared with TRBD2. The better agreement between TRBJ2-7 and the DNA end casts doubt on the J call. CDR1 is MNHNS and CDR2 is SASEGT in the germline V gene. This CDR3 spans 15 amino acids. CDR3 bases: TGTGCCAGCAGTGTGACTAGCGATTACTCCTACGAGCAGTACTTC. It is translated as CASSVTSDYSYEQYF.

The chain recombines TRBV2 with TRBJ2-7; no firm D call. V lost 8 bases and J lost 0, with 8 bases in between. Germline V CDR1 and CDR2: SNHLY, FYNNEI. This CDR3 is built from 12 residues. In DNA, the CDR3 is TGTGCCAGCGGGTCCGACTCCTACGAGCAGTACTTC. It translates to CASGSDSYEQYF. The full variable domain, its missing parts supplied by reference TRBV2 and TRBJ2-7, is EPEVTQTPSHQVTQMGQEVILRCVPISNHLYFYWYRQILGQKVEFLVSFYNNEISEKSEIFDDQFSVERPDGSNFTLKIRSTKLEDSAMYFCASGSDSYEQYFGPGTRLTVT.

This clone was seen once. The V call is TRBV29-1, the J call TRBJ2-6; no clear D. Per germline, CDR1 SQVTM and CDR2 ANQGSEA. The CDR3 has 12 amino acids. Trimming removed 4 bases from V and 2 bases from J, with 3 bases in between. The CDR3 reads CSVVTGANVLTF. Here the CDR3 DNA reads TGCAGCGTTGTAACTGGGGCCAACGTCCTGACTTTC. The whole variable domain, filled in from reference TRBV29-1 and TRBJ2-6, reads SAVISQKPSRDICQRGTSLTIQCQVDSQVTMMFWYRQQPGQSLTLIATANQGSEATYESGFVIDKFPISRPNLTFSTLTVSNMSPEDSSIYLCSVVTGANVLTFGAGSRLTVL.

The chain uses TRBV5-1 and TRBJ2-3, with D hard to call. Germline assignment: CDR1 SGHRS and CDR2 YFSETQ. V lost 2 bases and J lost 2, with 0 bases in between. The CDR3 is 11 amino acids. The DNA of the CDR3 is TGCGCCAGCAGCTTCACAGATACGCAGTATTTT. Translated: CASSFTDTQYF.

The chain is built from TRBV11-2 and TRBJ2-5; 9 nucleotides align to TRBD1. There are 15 residues in the CDR3. The V and J ends lost 1 base and 2 bases, in that order; junction bases with no gene match: 2. The V gene's germline CDR1 is SGHAT and CDR2 FQNNGV. CDR3 loop: CASSLAGTGQETQYF. The CDR3 DNA reads as TGTGCCAGCAGCTTAGCGGGGACAGGGCAAGAGACCCAGTACTTC.